A selection of T cell receptor beta chains follows, all from one sample in a study of siplizumab effects on memory and regulatory T cells. Assay: immunoSEQ multiplex PCR; the TCRdb copy retains only in-frame clones and omits some. The sample lists about 100,000 clones; about 94% were seen once. The source material was non-Treg CD4+ T cells sorted from blood. These receptors originate from a human donor in good health. CDR3s include the opening cysteine and the closing phenylalanine or tryptophan. Fields, in order: J gene, D gene, clone size, V gene, CDR3 protein, CDR3 DNA. The D gene is left open where the match is weak. A clone size is listed for some rows: how often the clone was seen (once, few, many), or a class if it is expanded.

J: TRBJ2-1
D: -
size: -
V: TRBV6-4
CDR3: CASSDSIRVRGQYNEQFF
DNA: TGTGCCAGCAGTGACTCGATTCGCGTTCGAGGGCAGTACAATGAGCAGTTCTTC

J: TRBJ2-7
D: TRBD2
size: -
V: TRBV7-9
CDR3: CASSRTSGYEQYF
DNA: TGTGCCAGCAGCCGGACTAGCGGCTACGAGCAGTACTTC

J: TRBJ2-2
D: -
size: -
V: TRBV9
CDR3: CASSNHPGAGELFF
DNA: TGTGCCAGCAGCAACCACCCGGGAGCCGGGGAGCTGTTTTTT

J: TRBJ1-2
D: -
size: -
V: TRBV5-4
CDR3: CASSLEGWGYDGYTF
DNA: TGTGCCAGCAGCTTGGAGGGGTGGGGATATGATGGCTACACCTTC

J: TRBJ1-2
D: -
size: -
V: TRBV19
CDR3: CASGNGGSYYGYTF
DNA: TGTGCCAGTGGTAACGGCGGGTCATACTATGGCTACACCTTC

J: TRBJ1-2
D: TRBD1
size: -
V: TRBV5-6
CDR3: CASSFGTESAGYTF
DNA: TGTGCCAGCAGCTTCGGGACAGAATCGGCTGGCTACACCTTC

J: TRBJ2-2
D: -
size: -
V: TRBV5-4
CDR3: CASSLWASALTGELFF
DNA: TGTGCCAGCAGCTTGTGGGCTAGCGCTCTCACCGGGGAGCTGTTTTTT

J: TRBJ2-6
D: -
size: -
V: TRBV5-1
CDR3: CASKLSPGSSGANVLTF
DNA: TGCGCCAGCAAACTGTCCCCAGGCAGCTCTGGGGCCAACGTCCTGACTTTC

J: TRBJ2-5
D: -
size: -
V: TRBV21-1
CDR3: CASTLDREETQYF
DNA: TGTGCCAGCACCCTGGACAGGGAAGAGACCCAGTACTTC

J: TRBJ2-3
D: -
size: -
V: TRBV28
CDR3: CASSPVAGSPNTQYF
DNA: TGTGCCAGCAGTCCCGTGGCGGGATCCCCAAATACGCAGTATTTT

J: TRBJ1-3
D: TRBD1
size: -
V: TRBV18
CDR3: CASSPQGASGNTIYF
DNA: TGTGCCAGCTCACCTCAGGGGGCATCGGGAAACACCATATATTTT

J: TRBJ2-2
D: TRBD1
size: -
V: TRBV7-6
CDR3: CASSQWPGGNTGELFF
DNA: TGTGCCAGCAGCCAATGGCCAGGGGGGAACACCGGGGAGCTGTTTTTT

J: TRBJ2-3
D: TRBD2
size: -
V: TRBV10-3
CDR3: CAISESRTSGSFSDTQYF
DNA: TGTGCCATCAGTGAGTCGAGGACTAGCGGGAGTTTTTCAGATACGCAGTATTTT

J: TRBJ2-2
D: -
size: -
V: TRBV19
CDR3: CASSIPLPLVTGELFF
DNA: TGTGCCAGTAGTATCCCCCTCCCGTTGGTAACCGGGGAGCTGTTTTTT

J: TRBJ1-1
D: -
size: few
V: TRBV11-2
CDR3: CASSLGSGHGVEAFF
DNA: TGTGCCAGCAGCTTAGGTTCGGGCCATGGGGTTGAAGCTTTCTTT

J: TRBJ2-7
D: TRBD2
size: -
V: TRBV27
CDR3: CASSRERENEQYF
DNA: TGTGCCAGCAGTCGAGAGCGGGAGAACGAGCAGTACTTC

J: TRBJ2-5
D: -
size: -
V: TRBV7-2
CDR3: CASSPQETQYF
DNA: TGTGCCAGCAGCCCCCAAGAGACCCAGTACTTC

J: TRBJ1-3
D: -
size: -
V: TRBV10-1
CDR3: CASSDPGGNTIYF
DNA: TGCGCCAGCAGTGACCCCGGTGGAAACACCATATATTTT

J: TRBJ2-2
D: TRBD1
size: -
V: TRBV7-6
CDR3: CASSLAGRGFTGELFF
DNA: TGTGCCAGCAGCTTAGCGGGCAGGGGGTTCACCGGGGAGCTGTTTTTT

J: TRBJ2-2
D: -
size: -
V: TRBV19
CDR3: CASNGGADTGELFF
DNA: TGTGCCAGTAATGGGGGGGCGGACACCGGGGAGCTGTTTTTT

J: TRBJ2-3
D: -
size: -
V: TRBV7-3
CDR3: CASSPRGVSYTDTQYF
DNA: TGTGCCAGCAGCCCTCGTGGTGTTAGCTACACAGATACGCAGTATTTT

J: TRBJ1-1
D: -
size: few
V: TRBV2
CDR3: CASSEQGGSAFF
DNA: TGTGCCAGCAGTGAACAGGGCGGATCTGCTTTCTTT

J: TRBJ2-2
D: -
size: once
V: TRBV6-5
CDR3: CASRPQGNTGELFF
DNA: TGTGCCAGCAGACCACAGGGGAACACCGGGGAGCTGTTTTTT

J: TRBJ2-5
D: -
size: -
V: TRBV18
CDR3: CASSPGETQYF
DNA: TGTGCCAGCTCACCCGGGGAGACCCAGTACTTC

J: TRBJ2-7
D: TRBD2
size: -
V: TRBV19
CDR3: CASSLTSGPSYEQYF
DNA: TGTGCCAGTAGTTTGACTAGCGGCCCCTCCTACGAGCAGTACTTC

J: TRBJ2-3
D: TRBD2
size: -
V: TRBV10-3
CDR3: CAISGRFLGGSSMTDTQYF
DNA: TGTGCCATCAGTGGCCGGTTTCTTGGCGGGAGTAGTATGACAGATACGCAGTATTTT

J: TRBJ2-7
D: -
size: -
V: TRBV6-5
CDR3: CASSSPGSYEQYF
DNA: TGTGCCAGCAGTTCTCCAGGCTCCTACGAGCAGTACTTC

J: TRBJ2-7
D: -
size: -
V: TRBV6-1
CDR3: CASRKDREGLEQYF
DNA: TGTGCCAGCAGGAAGGACAGGGAGGGGCTCGAGCAGTACTTC

J: TRBJ1-1
D: TRBD1
size: -
V: TRBV7-6
CDR3: CATRQGRGTEAFF
DNA: TGTGCCACTCGACAGGGGCGAGGTACTGAAGCTTTCTTT

J: TRBJ1-5
D: -
size: -
V: TRBV21-1
CDR3: CASSADMSSNQPQHF
DNA: TGTGCCAGCAGCGCGGACATGAGTAGCAATCAGCCCCAGCATTTT

J: TRBJ2-3
D: -
size: -
V: TRBV6-5
CDR3: CASSGLSDTQYF
DNA: TGTGCCAGCAGTGGGCTTTCGGATACGCAGTATTTT

J: TRBJ2-1
D: TRBD2
size: -
V: TRBV19
CDR3: CASANSGSRNEQFF
DNA: TGTGCCAGTGCTAATAGCGGGAGTAGAAATGAGCAGTTCTTC

J: TRBJ1-5
D: -
size: -
V: TRBV19
CDR3: CASSTAVPPRPQHF
DNA: TGTGCCAGTAGTACGGCCGTACCTCCGAGGCCCCAGCATTTT

J: TRBJ1-1
D: -
size: -
V: TRBV11-2
CDR3: CASSLSGNTEAFF
DNA: TGTGCCAGCAGCTTAAGCGGGAACACTGAAGCTTTCTTT

J: TRBJ1-1
D: TRBD1
size: -
V: TRBV18
CDR3: CASSPPNRGRNTEAFF
DNA: TGTGCCAGCTCACCACCTAACAGGGGGCGGAACACTGAAGCTTTCTTT

J: TRBJ2-7
D: -
size: -
V: TRBV30
CDR3: CAWSVTSYEQYF
DNA: TGTGCCTGGAGTGTAACAAGCTACGAGCAGTACTTC

J: TRBJ2-1
D: TRBD2
size: -
V: TRBV7-8
CDR3: CASSLVQIPGLAGEGYEQFF
DNA: TGTGCCAGCAGCTTAGTTCAAATTCCGGGACTAGCGGGAGAGGGATATGAGCAGTTCTTC

J: TRBJ1-1
D: -
size: -
V: TRBV1
CDR3: CTSSQGSGAMNTEAFF
DNA: TGCACCAGCAGCCAAGGTTCGGGGGCCATGAACACTGAAGCTTTCTTT

J: TRBJ1-2
D: -
size: -
V: TRBV6-5
CDR3: CASSYSRGYSGYTF
DNA: TGTGCCAGCAGTTACTCCCGGGGGTATAGTGGCTACACCTTC

J: TRBJ2-2
D: TRBD2
size: -
V: TRBV6-5
CDR3: CASRGLGGELFF
DNA: TGTGCCAGCAGGGGACTAGGCGGGGAGCTGTTTTTT

J: TRBJ2-7
D: TRBD2
size: -
V: TRBV9
CDR3: CASSVGGGRAYEQYF
DNA: TGTGCCAGCAGCGTAGGAGGCGGGAGGGCGTACGAGCAGTACTTC

J: TRBJ1-2
D: -
size: -
V: TRBV28
CDR3: CASSLGGYGYTF
DNA: TGTGCCAGCAGTTTAGGGGGGTATGGCTACACCTTC

J: TRBJ2-3
D: TRBD2
size: -
V: TRBV5-1
CDR3: CASSLGLAGFGDTQYF
DNA: TGCGCCAGCAGCTTGGGACTAGCGGGCTTCGGAGATACGCAGTATTTT

J: TRBJ2-7
D: -
size: -
V: TRBV5-1
CDR3: CASSPLEGFYEQYF
DNA: TGCGCCAGCAGCCCTCTAGAGGGTTTCTACGAGCAGTACTTC

J: TRBJ2-7
D: TRBD1
size: -
V: TRBV5-8
CDR3: CASKAETGVDEQYF
DNA: TGTGCCAGCAAGGCCGAGACAGGGGTCGACGAGCAGTACTTC

J: TRBJ2-1
D: TRBD1
size: -
V: TRBV7-6
CDR3: CASSSGQDLPQFF
DNA: TGTGCCAGCAGTTCGGGACAGGACTTACCCCAGTTCTTC

J: TRBJ2-1
D: -
size: -
V: TRBV7-6
CDR3: CASSRTDSNEQFF
DNA: TGTGCCAGCAGTCGGACGGACTCCAATGAGCAGTTCTTC

J: TRBJ2-5
D: -
size: -
V: TRBV5-4
CDR3: CASSLISTETQYF
DNA: TGTGCCAGCAGCTTAATTAGTACGGAGACCCAGTACTTC

J: TRBJ1-3
D: -
size: -
V: TRBV19
CDR3: CASSEGNTIYF
DNA: TGTGCCAGTAGTGAAGGAAACACCATATATTTT

J: TRBJ1-1
D: TRBD1
size: -
V: TRBV2
CDR3: CASSGTGATEAFF
DNA: TGTGCCAGCAGCGGGACAGGGGCCACTGAAGCTTTCTTT

J: TRBJ1-1
D: -
size: -
V: TRBV7-3
CDR3: CASSYRAGTEAFF
DNA: TGTGCCAGCAGCTATCGGGCCGGCACTGAAGCTTTCTTT

J: TRBJ2-7
D: -
size: -
V: TRBV9
CDR3: CASSVGVHSYEQYF
DNA: TGTGCCAGCAGCGTAGGTGTCCATTCCTACGAGCAGTACTTC

J: TRBJ2-1
D: -
size: -
V: TRBV9
CDR3: CASSVASGGKQFF
DNA: TGTGCCAGCAGCGTAGCGAGTGGCGGTAAGCAGTTCTTC